This TCR beta chain appears in the sequencing data of a study of blood T cell repertoires in COVID-19. Study at large: The samples span acute and convalescent COVID-19 from the United States, Italy and Spain. T cells, B-cell-depleted T cells, or PBMCs provided the cDNA or gDNA that served as material.

Original processing methods: Amplifying reference gene primers gave estimates of nucleated cell counts. Profiled with immunoSEQ multiplex PCR; TCRdb holds only in-frame clones, not every one. Clone size and the V and J calls come from that table; the DNA yielded D and trimming. The table has approximately 240,000 clones, 82% seen once. Trimming removed 2 bases from V and 8 bases from J, with 12 bases in between. Per germline, CDR1 LGHDT and CDR2 YNNKEL (reference sequence). The CDR3 loop spans 13 amino acids. The chain joins TRBV3-1 (or the pseudogene TRBV3-2) to TRBJ1-1; D remains unclear. The sequencing input was peripheral blood. This TCR was sampled from an elderly woman with active or convalescent COVID-19. The CDR3 DNA is TGTGCCAGCAGCCAACTGAGCGGTAAAGAAGCTTTCTTT. Amino acids: CASSQLSGKEAFF.